This T cell receptor (beta chain) was documented in a study of T cells in Graves' hyperthyroidism and ophthalmopathy. TCR beta CDR3 regions were amplified from RNA transcripts. The HTBI primer set served for first-round RT-PCR of the TCR CDR3. TCRdb ran MiXCR on the multiplex PCR reads and lists one entry per CDR3 protein. The data show over 700,000 distinct CDR3 sequences, 18% seen once. The germline CDR1 and CDR2 sequences are DFQATT and SNEGSKA (reference sequence). J lost 3 bases, V lost 5 bases, and 9 bases had no gene match. The CDR3 is made up of 14 amino acids. This clonotype was observed at least ten times.

This TCR was sampled from a woman between 50 and 59 years old with Graves' hyperthyroidism that later progressed to Graves' ophthalmopathy. Source material: blood. The genes are TRBV20-1 and TRBJ1-2, with 7 bases lining up with TRBD1. The CDR3 sequence: CSAPREQGHYGYTF. CDR3 DNA sequence: TGCAGTGCTCCGAGGGAACAGGGGCACTATGGCTACACCTTC.